Shown below are 4 T cell receptor beta chains from a single sample sequenced in a study of radiotherapy plus CTLA-4 blockade in lung cancer. Here immunoSEQ multiplex PCR was the method, and the copy in TCRdb shows in-frame clones only, minus some. In the table there are 75,000 to 100,000 clones, 82% of which are singletons. Sequenced here: peripheral blood, sampled from a patient treated with radiotherapy plus ipilimumab. These receptors were taken from a human donor with non-small cell lung cancer who had a partial response to radiotherapy plus ipilimumab.

The gene calls are TRBV27 and TRBJ2-4, with D possibly matching TRBD2 (5 bases). The V gene's germline CDR1 is MNHEY and CDR2 SMNVEV (reference sequence). Trimming cost V 2 bases and J 0 bases, with 11 bases left between them. This CDR3 comprises 16 residues. CDR3 bases: TGTGCCAGCAGTTTAGAGGGCCTCTTAGCCAAAAACATTCAGTACTTC. Translation gives CASSLEGLLAKNIQYF.

The chain combines TRBV21-1 with TRBJ2-2; the D call of TRBD2 is as the table states it, not checked on the DNA. TRBV21-1 is classified as a pseudogene. The CDR3 sequence is 17 residues long. This CDR3 reads CASSKGFRLADTGELFF. Here the CDR3 DNA reads TGTGCCAGCAGCAAAGGGTTTAGGCTAGCGGACACCGGGGAGCTGTTTTTT.

This clone was seen a few times. J is TRBJ1-1 and V is TRBV29-1; D unresolved. The CDR3 consists of 12 residues. The V gene's germline CDR1 is SQVTM and CDR2 ANQGSEA. Trimming removed 8 bases from V and 6 bases from J, with 16 bases in between. The CDR3 here is CSTREGSSEAFF. CDR3 bases: TGCAGCACCCGCGAGGGAAGCTCTGAAGCTTTCTTT.

The chain uses TRBV5-3 and TRBJ1-4; 9 bases agree with TRBD1. TRBV5-3 is known as an ORF, though its function is uncertain. J lost 4 bases, V lost 8 bases, and 9 bases had no gene match. This CDR3 has 15 residues. The CDR3 DNA is TGTGCCAGCAGCACTCGGACAGGGGTTAATGAAAAACTGTTTTTT. This encodes CASSTRTGVNEKLFF.